The clone carrying this T cell receptor (beta chain) was recorded a few times. What it binds is unknown. This specimen comes from a study of blood T cells in healthy people across ages. The CDR3 runs 16 residues. Germline CDR1 reads SGHDT; CDR2 reads YYEEEE. General study findings and limits: Significant beta diversity loss was already apparent by age around 36, declining roughly linearly.

The second PCR ran roughly 7 to 11 cycles with a sample-barcoded 5' primer and J-beta primers. TCRdb ran MiXCR on the 5' RACE reads and lists one entry per CDR3 protein. The sample lists under 2 million distinct CDR3 sequences; roughly a third were seen once. There were healthy Caucasian individuals from Russia, aged roughly 6 to 95, serving as donors. Extracted total RNA amounted to at least 6 micrograms for each sample. The clonotype originates from a woman aged 25-40 years in good health. Sample: blood. The chain is built from TRBV5-6 and TRBJ2-5; 10 bases fit TRBD1. The DNA end is more similar to TRBJ2-7, so the J call may be wrong. The CDR3 reads CASSLERDRGRYEQYF. CDR3 DNA: TGTGCCAGCAGCTTGGAAAGAGACAGGGGGCGCTACGAGCAGTACTTC.